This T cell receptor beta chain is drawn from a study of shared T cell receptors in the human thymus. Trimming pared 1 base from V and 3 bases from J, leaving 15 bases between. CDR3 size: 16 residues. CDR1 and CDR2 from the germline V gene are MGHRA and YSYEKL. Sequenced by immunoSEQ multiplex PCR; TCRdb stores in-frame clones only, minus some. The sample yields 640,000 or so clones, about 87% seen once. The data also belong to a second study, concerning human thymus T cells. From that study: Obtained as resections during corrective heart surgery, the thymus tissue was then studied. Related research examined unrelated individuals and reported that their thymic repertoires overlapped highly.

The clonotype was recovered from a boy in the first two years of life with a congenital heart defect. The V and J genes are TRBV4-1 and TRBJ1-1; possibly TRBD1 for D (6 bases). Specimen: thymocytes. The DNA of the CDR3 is TGCGCCAGCAGCCAAGCAACCCAGGGGAGAGACACTGAAGCTTTCTTT. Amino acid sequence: CASSQATQGRDTEAFF.